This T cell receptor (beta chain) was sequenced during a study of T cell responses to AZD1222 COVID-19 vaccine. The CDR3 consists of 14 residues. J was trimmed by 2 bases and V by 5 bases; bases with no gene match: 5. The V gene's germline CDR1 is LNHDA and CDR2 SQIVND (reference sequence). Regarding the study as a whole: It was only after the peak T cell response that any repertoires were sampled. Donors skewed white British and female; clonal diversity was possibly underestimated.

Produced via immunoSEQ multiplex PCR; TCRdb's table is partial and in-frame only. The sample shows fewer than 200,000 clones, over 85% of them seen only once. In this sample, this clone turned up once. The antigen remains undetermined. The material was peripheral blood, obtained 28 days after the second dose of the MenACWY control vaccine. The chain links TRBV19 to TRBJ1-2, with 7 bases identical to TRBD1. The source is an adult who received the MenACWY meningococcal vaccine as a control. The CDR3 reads CASSPGTENYGYTF. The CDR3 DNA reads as TGTGCCAGTAGTCCCGGGACAGAGAACTATGGCTACACCTTC. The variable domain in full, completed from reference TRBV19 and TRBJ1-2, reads DGGITQSPKYLFRKEGQNVTLSCEQNLNHDAMYWYRQDPGQGLRLIYYSQIVNDFQKGDIAEGYSVSREKKESFPLTVTSAQKNPTAFYLCASSPGTENYGYTFGSGTRLTVV.